This T cell receptor (beta chain) was captured by sequencing in a study of cytomegalovirus exposure and HLA in healthy donors (dated by TCRdb to about 2017). In the study overall: In an earlier analysis of some 610 of the donors, about 270 Gb of sequence data and 100 million or so unique TCR beta sequences from 150 million to 200 million T cells were reported. Around 320 gigabases of sequencing data and tens of millions of unique TCR sequences were included in an early release covering several hundred HLA-typed donors. Among the approximately 430 genotyped donors, around 81% belonged to the genetic ancestry cluster associated with self-reported Caucasian donors. The study aimed to test whether signatures of past pathogen exposure could be identified by cataloging public T cell receptors. The T cell repertoires of under 700 subjects were profiled by immunosequencing and related to cytomegalovirus serostatus. Besides the first cohort of about 730 subjects, a separate validation cohort made up of roughly 130 different subjects was used. High-throughput TCR immunosequencing, statistical association of individual TCRs with disease status, and machine learning were combined to predict cytomegalovirus infection status. In a later analysis, previously published TCR beta repertoires from 666 donors were re-analyzed and high-resolution HLA genotyping was added so that TCR occurrence patterns could be studied. Rather than drawing on any new phenotypic data, the later analysis identified candidate immune exposures from TCR beta sequences and the way those sequences occurred across donors. An earlier analysis of more than 450 of the donors used high-throughput TCR beta sequencing to judge whether each TCR beta V gene segment behaved as functional or pseudogenic. Donor age, sex, ethnicity and CMV serostatus were compiled alongside the repertoire data. A later genetic analysis used genome-wide SNP genotypes for 398 of the 666 donors, treating that subset as a discovery cohort. All discovery cohort repertoires had been generated on a single sequencing platform. Both class I and class II loci were covered by HLA typing, at four-digit resolution. Typing coverage varied by locus: roughly 629-630 donors for A, B, C, DRB1 and DQB1; roughly 560 for DQA1; some 610 for DPA1; roughly 450 for DPB1. A few DR-DQ haplotypes were treated as single units for association and clustering because of strong linkage in the cohort. Among a few hundred genotyped donors of the cohort, an average of approximately 240,000 unique TCR beta nucleotide sequences were sequenced per donor, around 20% of them non-productive. The full study reports these points: Three of the identified cytomegalovirus-associated TCR beta chains were confirmed in vitro to be specific for cytomegalovirus antigens. Cytomegalovirus status was reported to be diagnosed by the classifier with high specificity and sensitivity in both the original and validation cohorts. Because the 87-base-pair reads could not distinguish some IMGT-functional V segments, including TRBV6-2 and TRBV6-3, those segments were excluded. A cluster of highly shared sequence variants was judged likely to represent a technical artifact of the sequencing pipeline. Only TCR beta chains were sequenced in this cohort, and the absence of alpha or paired-chain data limited detectable features. A later analysis found that HLA-associated TCR beta chains were more clonally expanded and had lower generation probabilities than equally common non-associated chains. Compared with the roughly 700-donor mean, donors in an Asian-associated ancestry cluster had fewer N-insertions in productive TCRs, according to a later genetic analysis. A later genetic analysis associated a missense DCLRE1C variant with V-gene and J-gene trimming of TCR beta chains, and an independent cohort replicated the association. Most CMV-associated TCR beta chains appeared to be HLA-restricted in a later analysis, and the HLA associations seemed to be driven largely by CMV exposure. A later analysis associated about 16,000 TCR beta sequences with specific HLA alleles at a false discovery rate of 0.05. Because some donors lacked HLA typing at each locus, the association tests relied only on the typed subset. According to a later analysis, TCR association rates differed among HLA loci, with DRB1 alleles showing the most associated TCRs and HLA-C alleles showing the fewest. An earlier analysis of 587 of the donors showed that most TCR beta V segments appeared in productive rearrangements either about 90% or about 30% of the time, which broadly matched IMGT annotations. While some public TCRs were present in many individuals, most TCR sequences turned up only very rarely across donors. When HLA alleles, especially DR and DQ, strongly co-occurred, TCR associations were difficult to assign to individual alleles. According to the authors, the approach could potentially be generalized to other disease states and immunological phenotypes. In a later analysis, several top co-occurrence clusters were reported to appear linked to parvovirus B19, influenza, CMV and Epstein-Barr virus. CMV serostatus was the only immune exposure information available for the cohort. Linkage disequilibrium might explain the correlated functional status among segregating V segments, but an unknown experimental factor could not be excluded. The earlier analysis of almost 600 of the donors excluded 15 to 20 rarely observed V segments, including chromosome 9 orphons, because counts were too low. A further reported finding was that TCR beta sequences accurately predicted the HLA-A and HLA-B alleles for most subjects in the first cohort. Presence/absence analyses assumed roughly uniform sequencing depth across donors, an assumption that may not hold. In the study, around 150 TCR beta chains were listed as associated with cytomegalovirus.

The cohort comprised 710 or so healthy bone marrow donors. At the time of sampling, all cohort members were nominally healthy, though unrecorded immune exposures were likely present. The donor was CMV seronegative and was included in the group of a few hundred seronegative cohort members. Each donor provided a peripheral blood sample, and peripheral blood mononuclear cells were used for TCR beta sequencing. Genomic DNA extraction from the blood cell samples was performed with the Qiagen DNeasy Blood Extraction Kit. Taken from the germline V gene, the CDR1 and CDR2 loops are MNHNS and SASEGT. Reading from cysteine to phenylalanine, the CDR3 counts 19 amino acids. Left in the record is the CDR3 DNA by itself, 57 bases read in frame from the first base. Trimming accounts for 2 bases at V and 0 bases at J, while the number of junction bases matched to no gene is 7. As regards this clone: Its antigen is not yet known. No much larger clone is present one base from it, and per-base qualities are unavailable.

The receptor library was made with the immunoSEQ multiplex PCR assay. A mixture of 60 forward primers for TCR Vbeta segments and 13 reverse primers for TCR Jbeta segments was used in the multiplex PCR. The CDR3 region of rearranged TCR beta genes was amplified from genomic DNA by a multiplex PCR assay. Amplified TCR beta libraries were sequenced as 87-base-pair reads on the Illumina HiSeq System. The original pipeline was this. Across the 500 to 850 repertoires, a later analysis counted roughly 77 million unique TCR beta chains, roughly 11 million of which were shared by at least two donors. Raw reads were error-corrected and collapsed into unique sequences by a nearest-neighbor algorithm in which closely related sequences were merged to remove PCR and sequencing errors. V, D and J gene segments were assigned by aligning CDR3 sequences to IMGT reference sequences. For a sequence to be retained, a match of at least six nucleotides to both a V gene segment and a J gene segment was required. Rearrangements were called productive when the CDR3 lacked stop codons and stayed in frame with V and J; all others were non-productive. CDR3 was defined according to IMGT convention as the region running from the second conserved V-encoded cysteine to the conserved J-encoded phenylalanine. In an earlier analysis of just under 600 of the donors, sequences lacking an unambiguous match to a single V gene segment were excluded. In an earlier analysis of about 590 of the donors, a V segment was called functional when productive rearrangements were above 56.7%, and segregating when the standard deviation between donors exceeded 5%. To diagnose cytomegalovirus status from the catalog of TCR beta chain sequences, a statistical classification framework was built. In a later analysis, TCR nucleotide sequences were compared against IMGT/GENE-DB human TR gene sequences so that V and J genes could be assigned. In a later analysis, CDR3 sequences and most-parsimonious VDJ recombination scenarios were assigned using the TCRdist pipeline. In a later analysis, every TCR beta chain was defined by the combination of its CDR3 amino acid sequence and its V-gene family, and reads without a unique V-gene family were dropped. To address suspected cross-contamination and a sequencing artifact, a later analysis removed approximately 590 highly shared, low-generation-probability nucleotide sequences. For each public chain, a later analysis derived a clonal expansion index from normalized ranks of inferred template counts within each repertoire. Generation probabilities in a later analysis came from a VDJ recombination model fitted to out-of-frame rearrangements, and those results were checked against IGoR. A later analysis scored TCR-TCR, TCR-HLA and TCR-CMV co-occurrence with hypergeometric tests, applying a repertoire-size bias correction to TCR pairs. To estimate false discovery rates, a later analysis permuted the HLA or CMV assignments 20 times. In a later analysis, co-occurring TCRs were grouped using DBSCAN, with TCRdist sequence similarity added in when clustering inside HLA-allele-positive subsets. Repertoires with fewer than 30,000 or more than 120,000 public chains, plus five repertoires with anomalous nucleotide sharing, were excluded from co-occurrence clustering. Entries here come from immuneACCESS through TCRdb and include only in-frame sequences with V and J called. Some clones fail to appear in such tables; in the studies checked, an unresolved V gene covers under half of the shortfall, and the cause of the remainder is unknown. V and J calls plus clone size are reproduced from that table; the DNA served to infer D and trimming. This sample has roughly 190,000 clones in its table, and over 70% of those were observed once. The ten top clones hold 1.3% of the sample.

The sample comprised PBMCs. The chain links TRBV6-1 with TRBJ2-1, with TRBD2 identical over 13 junction bases. The clonotype originates from a man aged 25-45 years in good health and CMV-seronegative. The CDR3 here reads CASSERRLAGGLSYNEQFF. At the DNA level, the sequence is TGTGCCAGCAGTGAAAGGCGACTAGCGGGGGGCCTCTCCTACAATGAGCAGTTCTTC.